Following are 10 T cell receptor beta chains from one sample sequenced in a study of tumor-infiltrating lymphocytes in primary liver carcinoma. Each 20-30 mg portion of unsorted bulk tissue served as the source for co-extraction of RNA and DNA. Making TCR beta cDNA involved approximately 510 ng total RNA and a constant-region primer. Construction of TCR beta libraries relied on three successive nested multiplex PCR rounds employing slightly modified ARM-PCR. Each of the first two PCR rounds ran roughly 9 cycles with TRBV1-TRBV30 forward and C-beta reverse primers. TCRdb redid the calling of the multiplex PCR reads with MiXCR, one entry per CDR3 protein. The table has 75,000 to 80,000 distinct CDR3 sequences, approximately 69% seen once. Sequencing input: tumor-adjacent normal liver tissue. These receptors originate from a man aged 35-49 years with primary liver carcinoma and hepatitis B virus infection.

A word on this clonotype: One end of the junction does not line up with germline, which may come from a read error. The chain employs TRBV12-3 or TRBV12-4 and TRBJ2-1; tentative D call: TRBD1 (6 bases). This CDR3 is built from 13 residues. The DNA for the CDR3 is TGTGCCAGCGGTTTCAGGACAGTAAATGAGCAGTTCTTC. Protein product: CASGFRTVNEQFF.

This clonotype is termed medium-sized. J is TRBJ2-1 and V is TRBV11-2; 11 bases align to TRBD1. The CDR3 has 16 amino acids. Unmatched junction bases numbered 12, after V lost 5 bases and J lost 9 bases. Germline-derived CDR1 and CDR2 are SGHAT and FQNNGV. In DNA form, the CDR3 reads TGTGCCAGCAGCCAATCCTCGGGACAGGGGGGTTTTGAGCAGTTCTTC. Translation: CASSQSSGQGGFEQFF.

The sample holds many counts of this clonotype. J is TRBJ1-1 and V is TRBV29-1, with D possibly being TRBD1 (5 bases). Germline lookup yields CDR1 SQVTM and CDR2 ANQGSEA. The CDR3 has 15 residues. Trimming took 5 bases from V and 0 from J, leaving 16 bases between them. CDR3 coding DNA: TGCAGCGTTTCCGCAGGGTGGGGCATGAACACTGAAGCTTTCTTT. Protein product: CSVSAGWGMNTEAFF.

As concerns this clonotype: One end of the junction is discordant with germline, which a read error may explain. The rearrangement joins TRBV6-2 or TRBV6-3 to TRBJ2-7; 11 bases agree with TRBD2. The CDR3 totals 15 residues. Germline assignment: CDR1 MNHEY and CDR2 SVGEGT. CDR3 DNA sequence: TGTGCCAGCAGTCCCCTAGCGGGAGGAAGGTACGAGCAGTGCTTC. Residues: CASSPLAGGRYEQCF.

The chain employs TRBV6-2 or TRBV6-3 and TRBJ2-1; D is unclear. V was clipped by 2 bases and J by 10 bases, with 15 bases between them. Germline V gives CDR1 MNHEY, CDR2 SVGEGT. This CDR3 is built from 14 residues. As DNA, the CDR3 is TGTGCCAGCAGTTACGGGCCTTACAAGAGGGAGCAGTTCTTC. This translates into CASSYGPYKREQFF.

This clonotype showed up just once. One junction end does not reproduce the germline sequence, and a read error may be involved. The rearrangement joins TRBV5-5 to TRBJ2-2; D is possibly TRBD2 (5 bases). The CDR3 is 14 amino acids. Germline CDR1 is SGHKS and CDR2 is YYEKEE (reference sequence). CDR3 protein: CASSLEAGAGEPFF. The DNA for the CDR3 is TGCGCCAGCAGCTTGGAGGCGGGTGCCGGGGAGCCGTTTTTT.

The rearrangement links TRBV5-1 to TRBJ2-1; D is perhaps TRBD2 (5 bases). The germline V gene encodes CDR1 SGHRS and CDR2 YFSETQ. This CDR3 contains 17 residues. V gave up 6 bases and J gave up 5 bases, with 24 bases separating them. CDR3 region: CASNFFTRPPQDNEQFF. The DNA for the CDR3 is TGCGCCAGCAACTTCTTCACTAGGCCGCCGCAGGACAATGAGCAGTTCTTC.

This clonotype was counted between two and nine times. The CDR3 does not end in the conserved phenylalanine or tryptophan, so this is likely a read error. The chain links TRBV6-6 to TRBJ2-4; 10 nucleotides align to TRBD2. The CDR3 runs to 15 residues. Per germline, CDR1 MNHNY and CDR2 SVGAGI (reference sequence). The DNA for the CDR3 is TGTGCCAGCAGCTACTCGTCTAGCGGGAGCGGCATTCAGTACCTC. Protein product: CASSYSSSGSGIQYL.

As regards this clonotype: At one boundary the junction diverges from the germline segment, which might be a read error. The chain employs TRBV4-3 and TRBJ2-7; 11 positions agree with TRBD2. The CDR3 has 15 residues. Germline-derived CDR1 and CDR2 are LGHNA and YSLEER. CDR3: CTRSQELAGGHEQYF. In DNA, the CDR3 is TGCACCAGAAGCCAGGAGTTAGCGGGAGGGCACGAGCAGTACTTC.

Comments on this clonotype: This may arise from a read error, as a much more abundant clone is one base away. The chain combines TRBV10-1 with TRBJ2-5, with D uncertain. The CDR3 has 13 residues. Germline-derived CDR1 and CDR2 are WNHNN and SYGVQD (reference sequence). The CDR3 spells CASSGNSKETQHF. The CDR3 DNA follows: TGCGCCAGCAGTGGTAACAGTAAAGAGACCCAGCACTTC.